The 9 T cell receptor beta chains given below trace back to one sample, sequenced in a study of human T cells and chemical hapten exposure. TCRdb called the RACE reads again in MiXCR, with one record for every CDR3 protein. Of 30,000 to 40,000 distinct CDR3 sequences listed, less than 8.5% are singletons. Time point in this sample: pre-sensitization, week 0. The treatment here: therapeutic diphenylcyclopropenone sensitization with weekly scalp DPC. The sample here was whole blood, taken in connection with sensitization to the hapten diphenylcyclopropenone (DPC). Receptors were obtained from a woman between 45 and 60 years old with alopecia areata. Some clones in this sample may be carry-over from other donors' samples.

This clonotype was seen at least ten times. The V call is TRBV9, the J call TRBJ2-2, with 10 bases fitting TRBD2. CDR1 and CDR2 (germline): SGDLS, YYNGEE. CDR3 size: 15 residues. Trimming removed 1 base from V and 5 bases from J; junction bases left unmatched: 2. The CDR3 is CASSVTSGITGELFF. The CDR3 nucleotides read TGTGCCAGCAGCGTAACTAGCGGGATTACCGGGGAGCTGTTTTTT.

The V call is TRBV9, the J call TRBJ1-6, with D perhaps TRBD1 (5 bases). V lost 0 bases to trimming and J lost 10 bases, with 8 bases between them. The CDR3 is 13 amino acids. Per the germline V gene, CDR1 is SGDLS and CDR2 is YYNGEE. CDR3 sequence (DNA): TGTGCCAGCAGCGTAGGGGGGGACTCACCCCTCCACTTT. Amino acids: CASSVGGDSPLHF.

The chain couples TRBV3-1 to TRBJ2-5; no clear D gene. Per the germline V gene, CDR1 is LGHDT and CDR2 is YNNKEL (reference sequence). The V end was cut by 7 bases, the J end by 5 bases, with 8 bases between. CDR3 length: 11 residues. CDR3 loop: CASTNRETQYF. The CDR3 DNA is TGTGCCAGCACCAACCGCGAGACCCAGTACTTC.

This clonotype was counted ten times or more. This chain links TRBV3-1 with TRBJ2-3; TRBD1 or TRBD2 may be the D gene (5 bases each). The germline V gene encodes CDR1 LGHDT and CDR2 YNNKEL (reference sequence). V was shortened by 5 bases and J by 6 bases, with 15 bases between the two germline ends. The CDR3 is 14 residues long. The CDR3 here is CASSSVGPADTQYF. CDR3 coding DNA: TGTGCCAGCAGCTCCGTGGGACCTGCCGATACGCAGTATTTT.

This clonotype was detected ten times or more. This chain joins TRBV7-9 and TRBJ1-6; 7 bases are shared with TRBD1. The germline V gene encodes CDR1 SEHNR and CDR2 FQNEAQ (reference sequence). V lost 6 bases, J lost 7 bases, and 9 bases stayed unmatched. This CDR3 comprises 15 residues. The DNA of the CDR3 is TGTGCCAGCAGACAAACAGGGGAGGGGAATTCACCCCTCCACTTT. Its protein product is CASRQTGEGNSPLHF.

This chain links TRBV28 with TRBJ1-6; D is undetermined. The CDR3 loop spans 12 amino acids. CDR1 and CDR2 from the germline V gene are MDHEN and SYDVKM. The V and J ends lost 6 bases and 10 bases respectively, with 10 bases between them. The CDR3 DNA follows: TGTGCCAGCAGAATAGGCCCCTCACCCCTCCACTTT. Its translation is CASRIGPSPLHF.

The table lists this clonotype with many counts. The chain is built from TRBV6-2 or TRBV6-3 and TRBJ1-5, with a possible D match to TRBD1 (6 bases). V lost 7 bases to trimming and J lost 7 bases, with 20 bases between them. Germline V gives CDR1 MNHEY, CDR2 SVGEGT. The CDR3 totals 15 residues. The CDR3 DNA is TGTGCCAGCACCCTTACTAGCGGGGGCGCCCAGCCCCAGCATTTT. Protein product: CASTLTSGGAQPQHF.

This clonotype was seen a few times. This chain connects TRBV7-6 to TRBJ2-5; either TRBD1 or TRBD2 may supply D (5 bases each). Deletions cut 5 bases from V and 4 bases from J, with 17 bases between. Germline CDR1 is SGHVS and CDR2 is FNYEAQ. The CDR3 is made up of 15 amino acids. In DNA, the CDR3 is TGTGCCAGCAGCGAAAATACCCCTGGGGGAGAGACCCAGTACTTC. Protein product: CASSENTPGGETQYF.

This clonotype was observed at least ten times. The chain is built from TRBV18 and TRBJ1-5; D gene unclear. V dropped 0 bases and J dropped 7 bases, with 13 bases sitting between them. The germline V gene has CDR1 KGHSH and CDR2 LQKENI. This CDR3 comprises 15 residues. The CDR3 sequence: CASSPPTAQRQPQHF. The CDR3 DNA sequence: TGTGCCAGCTCACCACCCACGGCCCAAAGGCAGCCCCAGCATTTT.